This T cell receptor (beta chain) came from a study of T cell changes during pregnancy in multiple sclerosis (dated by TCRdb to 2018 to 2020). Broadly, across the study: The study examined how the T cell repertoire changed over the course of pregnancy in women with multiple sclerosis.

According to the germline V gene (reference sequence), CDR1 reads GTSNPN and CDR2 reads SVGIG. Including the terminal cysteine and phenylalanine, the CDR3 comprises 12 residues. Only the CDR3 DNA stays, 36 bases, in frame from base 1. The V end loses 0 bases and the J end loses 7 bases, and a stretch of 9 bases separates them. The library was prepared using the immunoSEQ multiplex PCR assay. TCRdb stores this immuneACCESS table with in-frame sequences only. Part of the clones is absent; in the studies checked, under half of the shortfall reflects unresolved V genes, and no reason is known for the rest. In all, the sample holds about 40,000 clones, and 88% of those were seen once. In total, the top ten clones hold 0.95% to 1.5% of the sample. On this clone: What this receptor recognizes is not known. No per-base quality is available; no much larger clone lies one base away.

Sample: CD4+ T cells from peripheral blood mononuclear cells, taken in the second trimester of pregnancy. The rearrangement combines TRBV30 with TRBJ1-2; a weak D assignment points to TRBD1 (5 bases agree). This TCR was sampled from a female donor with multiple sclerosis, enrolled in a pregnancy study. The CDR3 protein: CAWSVYGGGYTF. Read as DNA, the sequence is TGTGCCTGGAGTGTGTACGGGGGTGGCTACACCTTC.